The present T cell receptor (beta chain) was sequenced within a study of blood T cells in healthy people across ages. Germline V gene sequence: CDR1 KGHDR, CDR2 SFDVKD. The CDR3 extends over 15 amino acids. J lost 5 bases, V lost 5 bases, and 7 bases had no gene match. Each donor supplied roughly 9.1 milliliters of peripheral blood. Using a J-beta primer mix together with a sample-barcoded 5' primer, a second PCR was run for roughly 6 to 12 cycles. Every molecule of cDNA carried a tag from a template-switch adaptor with 12 random nucleotides. Via MiXCR, TCRdb re-called the 5' RACE reads, giving one row per CDR3 protein. Of some 1.7 million distinct CDR3 sequences detected, 25% to 30% appear once; the ten largest clones hold roughly 8.2%. General study points: Age showed a roughly linear inverse relationship with TCR beta diversity per million T cells.

With regard to this clonotype: What it binds is unknown.

Sequencing was done on a sample of blood. The clonotype originates from a woman in her thirties in good health. This sequence joins TRBV24-1 and TRBJ2-1; 8 bases fit TRBD2. The CDR3, as DNA: TGTGCCACCAGTGTGAAGACTAGCGTCAACAATGAGCAGTTCTTC. This codes for CATSVKTSVNNEQFF.